A single sample gave rise to the 5 T cell receptor beta chains below, sequenced in a study of Tregs in tolerant kidney transplant recipients. Using immunoSEQ multiplex PCR, the repertoire was profiled, and TCRdb retains in-frame clones only, with some absent. The table includes tens of thousands of clones, 84% detected once. Material for sequencing was CD4+ T cells from blood. All receptors come from a human donor in good health.

The chain recombines TRBV12-5 with TRBJ1-1; D unresolved. The CDR3 runs 16 residues. Germline V gives CDR1 LGHNT, CDR2 FRNRAP. Trimming left V 0 bases short and J 0 bases short, with 11 bases between. Here the CDR3 DNA reads TGTGCTAGTGGTTTGGTACTGGGCCGACTGAACACTGAAGCTTTCTTT. Protein sequence: CASGLVLGRLNTEAFF.

V is TRBV7-6 and J is TRBJ2-1; the match to TRBD2 covers 15 bases. With 5 bases clipped from V and 0 bases from J, the junction kept 2 bases outside the gene matches. This CDR3 has 17 residues. The germline V gene has CDR1 SGHVS and CDR2 FNYEAQ. The CDR3 loop is CASSPGLAGGSYNEQFF. For the CDR3, the DNA is TGTGCCAGCAGCCCGGGACTAGCGGGAGGCTCCTACAATGAGCAGTTCTTC.

V and J are TRBV19 and TRBJ2-7; perhaps TRBD1 as D (6 bases). Trimming took off 4 bases at V and 3 bases at J, with 13 bases between the two ends. The germline V gene has CDR1 LNHDA and CDR2 SQIVND (reference sequence). The length of the CDR3 is 14 residues. The CDR3 DNA is TGTGCCAGTAGTAAGGTCCAGACAGGCTACGAGCAGTACTTC. It yields the protein CASSKVQTGYEQYF. Supplemented by reference TRBV19 and TRBJ2-7, the full variable domain reads DGGITQSPKYLFRKEGQNVTLSCEQNLNHDAMYWYRQDPGQGLRLIYYSQIVNDFQKGDIAEGYSVSREKKESFPLTVTSAQKNPTAFYLCASSKVQTGYEQYFGPGTRLTVT.

This clone has just a few counts. The rearrangement links TRBV4-1 to TRBJ2-3; unclear D gene. The CDR3 runs 11 residues. Trimming removed 3 bases from V and 8 bases from J, with 6 bases in between. The germline gives CDR1 MGHRA, CDR2 YSYEKL. The CDR3 region is CASSQLGTQYF. The CDR3 region has the DNA TGCGCCAGCAGCCAGCTGGGTACGCAGTATTTT.

V and J are TRBV2 and TRBJ2-1; TRBD1 matches at 9 bases. CDR3 size: 14 residues. Trimming at V came to 7 bases and at J to 2 bases, leaving 3 bases not matched to a gene. Germline V gives CDR1 SNHLY, CDR2 FYNNEI. CDR3 bases: TGTGCCAGCAAGGGACAGGGACCCTACAATGAGCAGTTCTTC. It encodes CASKGQGPYNEQFF.